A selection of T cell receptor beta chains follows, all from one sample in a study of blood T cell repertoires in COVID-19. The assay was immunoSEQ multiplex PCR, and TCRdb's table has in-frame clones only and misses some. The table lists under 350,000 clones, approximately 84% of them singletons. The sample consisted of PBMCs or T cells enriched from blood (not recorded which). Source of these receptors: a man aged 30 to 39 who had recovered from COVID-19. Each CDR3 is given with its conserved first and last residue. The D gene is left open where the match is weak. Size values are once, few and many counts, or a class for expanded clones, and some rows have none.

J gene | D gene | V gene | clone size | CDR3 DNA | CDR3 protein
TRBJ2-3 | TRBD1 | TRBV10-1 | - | TGCGCCACCCTGAACGATTTGACAGGGGATAGCACAGATACGCAGTATTTT | CATLNDLTGDSTDTQYF
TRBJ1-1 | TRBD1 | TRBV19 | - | TGTGCCAGTAGTAAGAGGCCTGGGGTAGGGACAGTAATCTTTCGGAACACTGAAGCTTTCTTT | CASSKRPGVGTVIFRNTEAFF
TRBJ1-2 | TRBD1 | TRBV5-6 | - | TGTGCCAGCAGCTTGCTACAGGGGGCTGGTGGCTACACCTTC | CASSLLQGAGGYTF
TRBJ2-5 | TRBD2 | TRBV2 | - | TGTGCCAGCAGACGGGGGGGAACATCACAAGAGACCCAGTACTTC | CASRRGGTSQETQYF
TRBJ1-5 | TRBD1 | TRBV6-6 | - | TGTGCCAGCAGTCAATCGACAGGGGGATATCAGCCCCAGCATTTT | CASSQSTGGYQPQHF
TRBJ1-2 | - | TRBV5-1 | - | TGCGCCAGCAGATCCGGAAACACAGGGTATGGCTACACCTTC | CASRSGNTGYGYTF
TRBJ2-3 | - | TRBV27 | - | TGTGCCAGCAGTTTATCACGAGGAGGGAGCACAGATACGCAGTATTTT | CASSLSRGGSTDTQYF
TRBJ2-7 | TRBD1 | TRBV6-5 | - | TGTGCCAGCAGTTACGGGACAGGCAACTCCTACGAGCAGTACTTC | CASSYGTGNSYEQYF
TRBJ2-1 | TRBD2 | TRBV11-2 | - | TGTGCCAGCAGCTTAGGGACTAGGCGAGGGAATGAGCAGTTCTTC | CASSLGTRRGNEQFF
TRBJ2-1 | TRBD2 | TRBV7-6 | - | TGTGCCAGCAGCTTATCCGCGGGAGGGGCTTACAATGAGCAGTTCTTC | CASSLSAGGAYNEQFF
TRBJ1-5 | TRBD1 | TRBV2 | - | TGTGCCAGCAGCGGGACAGGGGGCAATCAGCCCCAGCATTTT | CASSGTGGNQPQHF
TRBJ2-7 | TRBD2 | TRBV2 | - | TGTGCCAGCCTCCGAGCGGGGTACTACGAGCAGTACTTC | CASLRAGYYEQYF
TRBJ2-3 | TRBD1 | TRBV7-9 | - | TGTGCCAGCAGCCCGCTGGGGACAGGGGTTAGCACAGATACGCAGTATTTT | CASSPLGTGVSTDTQYF
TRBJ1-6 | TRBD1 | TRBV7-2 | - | TGTGCCAGCAGCTTAAGGCCCGGACAGGGTTATTCACCCCTCCACTTT | CASSLRPGQGYSPLHF
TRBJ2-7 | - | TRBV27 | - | TGTGCCAGCAGTTTAGCGAGGTCCTACGAGCAGTACTTC | CASSLARSYEQYF
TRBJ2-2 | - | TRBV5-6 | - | TGTGCCAGCAGCGGAAGACAGGCGAACACCGGGGAGCTGTTTTTT | CASSGRQANTGELFF
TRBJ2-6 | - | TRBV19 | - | TGTGCCAGTAGTACAGCGGGGCCAGGGGTTACTGGGGCCAACGTCCTGACTTTC | CASSTAGPGVTGANVLTF
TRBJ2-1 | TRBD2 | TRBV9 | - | TGTGCCAGCAGCGTAGTGTTCGGCGGGAGCTCCTACAATGAGCAGTTCTTC | CASSVVFGGSSYNEQFF
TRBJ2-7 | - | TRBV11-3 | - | TGTGCCAGCAGCTGGTTTACTAGAAACGAGCAGTACTTC | CASSWFTRNEQYF
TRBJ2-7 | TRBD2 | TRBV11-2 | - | TGTGCCAGCAGCTTAGGGACTAGCGGAGCCTACGAGCAGTACTTC | CASSLGTSGAYEQYF
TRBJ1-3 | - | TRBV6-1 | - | TGTGCCAGCAGTGAAGTCCAGGCGAGCTCTGGAAACACCATATATTTT | CASSEVQASSGNTIYF
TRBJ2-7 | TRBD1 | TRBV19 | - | TGTGCCAGTAGTTATACACCCCGGGACAGGGGGTCCTACGAGCAGTACTTC | CASSYTPRDRGSYEQYF
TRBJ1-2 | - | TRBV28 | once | TGTGCCAGCAGTTTAAAACTCGAGGACAGCTACAAAATGTCTGGCTACACCTTC | CASSLKLEDSYKMSGYTF
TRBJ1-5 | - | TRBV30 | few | TGTGCCTGGAGCGCCCCGGGACACCCTAGATATCAGCCCCAGCATTTT | CAWSAPGHPRYQPQHF
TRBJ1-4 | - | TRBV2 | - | TGTGCCAGCAGCCGGGGAACGGGGGGCGCAGGTTCTAATGAAAAACTGTTTTTT | CASSRGTGGAGSNEKLFF
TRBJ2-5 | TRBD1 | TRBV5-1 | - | TGCGCCAGCAGCCCGGACAGGGGAATCTCGGGGGAGACCCAGTACTTC | CASSPDRGISGETQYF
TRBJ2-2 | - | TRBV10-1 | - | TGCGCCAGCAGTGATTCTAACACCGGGGAGCTGTTTTTT | CASSDSNTGELFF
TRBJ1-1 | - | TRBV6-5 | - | TGTGCCAGCAGAAACCGGGGGGGGGCGAACACTGAAGCTTTCTTT | CASRNRGGANTEAFF
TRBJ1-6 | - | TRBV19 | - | TGTGCCAGTAGTACCCTTGACAGTTATAATTCACCCCTCCACTTT | CASSTLDSYNSPLHF
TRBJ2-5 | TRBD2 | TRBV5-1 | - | TGCGCCAGCAGCTTGGGGGTAGCGGGAGGGCCAGAGACCCAGTACTTC | CASSLGVAGGPETQYF
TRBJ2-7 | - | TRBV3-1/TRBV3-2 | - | TGTGCCGTCGGGGTCTACGAGCAGTACTTC | CAVGVYEQYF
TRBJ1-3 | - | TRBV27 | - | TGTGCCAGCATCGGAGGCCCATTTGGAAACACCATATATTTT | CASIGGPFGNTIYF
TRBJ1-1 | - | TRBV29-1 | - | TGCAGCGGGGGTGCGACTGAAGCTTTCTTT | CSGGATEAFF
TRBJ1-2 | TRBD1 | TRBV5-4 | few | TGTGCCAGCAGCAGAAAACGAGACAGGGGGGAAGGCTACACCTTC | CASSRKRDRGEGYTF
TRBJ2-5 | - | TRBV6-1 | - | TGTGCCAGCAGTGACCAGTACCAAGAGACCCAGTACTTC | CASSDQYQETQYF
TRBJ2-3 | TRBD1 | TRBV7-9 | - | TGTGCCAGCAGCCCCGGGACAGGCGGCACAGATACGCAGTATTTT | CASSPGTGGTDTQYF
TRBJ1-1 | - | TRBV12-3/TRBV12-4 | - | TGTGCCAGTGGCCTAACAGGAACAACTGAAGCTTTCTTT | CASGLTGTTEAFF
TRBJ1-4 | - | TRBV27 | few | TGTGCCAGCAGTCCCCCGAGGGGGGGGGCGGGTGAAAAACTGTTTTTT | CASSPPRGGAGEKLFF
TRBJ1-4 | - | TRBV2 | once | TGTGCCAGCGGTCGTGGAGGCTATGAAAAACTGTTTTTT | CASGRGGYEKLFF
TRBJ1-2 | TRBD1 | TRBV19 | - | TGTGCCAGTAGCCTCCTCGTCGGACAGGGATTAAGTGGCTACACCTTC | CASSLLVGQGLSGYTF